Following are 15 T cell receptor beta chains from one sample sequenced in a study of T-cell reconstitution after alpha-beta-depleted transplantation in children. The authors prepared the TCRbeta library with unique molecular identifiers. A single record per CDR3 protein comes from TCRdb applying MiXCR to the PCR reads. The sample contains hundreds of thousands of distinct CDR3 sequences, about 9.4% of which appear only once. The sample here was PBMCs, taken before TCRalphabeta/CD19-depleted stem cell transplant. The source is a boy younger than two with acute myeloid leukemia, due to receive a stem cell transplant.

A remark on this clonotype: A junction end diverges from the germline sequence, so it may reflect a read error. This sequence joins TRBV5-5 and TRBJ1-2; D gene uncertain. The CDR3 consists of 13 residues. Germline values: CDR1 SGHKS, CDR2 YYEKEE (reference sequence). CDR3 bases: TGTGCCAGCATCTTGGTCGGGGAATATGGCTACACCTTC. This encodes CASILVGEYGYTF.

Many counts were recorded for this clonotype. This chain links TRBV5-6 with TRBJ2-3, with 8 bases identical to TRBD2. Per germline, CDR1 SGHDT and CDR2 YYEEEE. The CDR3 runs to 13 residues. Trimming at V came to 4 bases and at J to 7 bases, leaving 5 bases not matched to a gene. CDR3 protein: CASSLSGGYTQYF. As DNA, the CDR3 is TGTGCCAGCAGCCTCAGCGGGGGTTATACGCAGTATTTT.

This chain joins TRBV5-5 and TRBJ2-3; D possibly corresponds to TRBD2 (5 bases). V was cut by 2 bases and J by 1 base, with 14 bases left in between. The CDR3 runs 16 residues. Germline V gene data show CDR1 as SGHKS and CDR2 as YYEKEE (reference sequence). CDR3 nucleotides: TGTGCCAGCAGCTTTGATCCGGCACTAGGCACAGATACGCAGTATTTT. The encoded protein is CASSFDPALGTDTQYF.

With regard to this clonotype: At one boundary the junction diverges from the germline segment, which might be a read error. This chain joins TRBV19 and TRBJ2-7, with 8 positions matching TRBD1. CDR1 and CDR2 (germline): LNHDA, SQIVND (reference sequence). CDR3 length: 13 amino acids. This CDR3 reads CASSIGTGYEQYF. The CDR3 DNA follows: TGTGCAAGTAGTATAGGGACAGGCTACGAGCAGTACTTC. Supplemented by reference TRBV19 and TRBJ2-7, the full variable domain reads DGGITQSPKYLFRKEGQNVTLSCEQNLNHDAMYWYRQDPGQGLRLIYYSQIVNDFQKGDIAEGYSVSREKKESFPLTVTSAQKNPTAFYLCASSIGTGYEQYFGPGTRLTVT.

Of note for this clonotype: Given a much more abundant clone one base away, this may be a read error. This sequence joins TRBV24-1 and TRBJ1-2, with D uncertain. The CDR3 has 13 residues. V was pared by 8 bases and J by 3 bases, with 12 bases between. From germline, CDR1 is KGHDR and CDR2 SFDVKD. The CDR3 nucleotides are TGTGCCACCACCATCCGGGCAGACTATGGCTACACCTTC. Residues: CATTIRADYGYTF.

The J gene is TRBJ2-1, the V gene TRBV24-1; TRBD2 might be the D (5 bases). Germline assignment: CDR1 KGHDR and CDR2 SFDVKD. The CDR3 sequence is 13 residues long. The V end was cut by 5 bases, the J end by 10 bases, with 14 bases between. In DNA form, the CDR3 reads TGTGCCACCAGTGGGCTAGACGGGGAGGAGCAGTTCTTC. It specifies CATSGLDGEEQFF.

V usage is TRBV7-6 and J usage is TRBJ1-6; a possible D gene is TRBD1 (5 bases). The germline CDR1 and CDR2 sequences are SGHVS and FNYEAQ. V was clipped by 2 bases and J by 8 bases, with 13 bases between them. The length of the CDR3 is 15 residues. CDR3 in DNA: TGTGCCAGCAGCTTAAGCTGGGGGGTCGATTCACCCCTCCACTTT. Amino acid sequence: CASSLSWGVDSPLHF.

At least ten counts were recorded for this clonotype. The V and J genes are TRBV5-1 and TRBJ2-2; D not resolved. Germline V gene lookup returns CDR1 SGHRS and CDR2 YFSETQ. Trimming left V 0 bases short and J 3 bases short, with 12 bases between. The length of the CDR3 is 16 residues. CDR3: CASSLAKAVYTGELFF. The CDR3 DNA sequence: TGCGCCAGCAGCTTGGCCAAGGCAGTTTACACCGGGGAGCTGTTTTTT. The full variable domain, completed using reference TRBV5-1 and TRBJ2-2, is KAGVTQTPRYLIKTRGQQVTLSCSPISGHRSVSWYQQTPGQGLQFLFEYFSETQRNKGNFPGRFSGRQFSNSRSEMNVSTLELGDSALYLCASSLAKAVYTGELFFGEGSRLTVL.

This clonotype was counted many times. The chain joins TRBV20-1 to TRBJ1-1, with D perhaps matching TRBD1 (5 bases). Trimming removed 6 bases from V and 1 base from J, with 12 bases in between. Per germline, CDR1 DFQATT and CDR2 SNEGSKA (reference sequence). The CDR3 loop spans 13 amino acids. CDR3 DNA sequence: TGCAGTGCCCCAGGGAATGGGAACACTGAAGCTTTCTTT. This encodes CSAPGNGNTEAFF.

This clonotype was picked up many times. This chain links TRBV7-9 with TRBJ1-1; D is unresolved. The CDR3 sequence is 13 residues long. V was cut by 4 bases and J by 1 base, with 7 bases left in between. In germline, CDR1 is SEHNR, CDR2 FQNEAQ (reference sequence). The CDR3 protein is CASSSGSNTEAFF. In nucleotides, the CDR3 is TGTGCCAGCAGCTCCGGGTCGAACACTGAAGCTTTCTTT.

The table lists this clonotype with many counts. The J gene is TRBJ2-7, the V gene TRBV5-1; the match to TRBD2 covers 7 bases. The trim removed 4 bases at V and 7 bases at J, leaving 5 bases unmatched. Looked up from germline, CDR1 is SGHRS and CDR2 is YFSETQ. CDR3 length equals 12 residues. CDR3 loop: CASSPLGGEQYF. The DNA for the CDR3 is TGCGCCAGCAGCCCCCTGGGGGGGGAGCAGTACTTC.

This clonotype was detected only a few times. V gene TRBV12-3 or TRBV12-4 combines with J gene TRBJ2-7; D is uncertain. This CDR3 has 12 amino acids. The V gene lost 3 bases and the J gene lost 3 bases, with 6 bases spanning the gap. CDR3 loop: CASSFWDYEQYF. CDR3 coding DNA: TGTGCCAGCAGTTTCTGGGACTACGAGCAGTACTTC.

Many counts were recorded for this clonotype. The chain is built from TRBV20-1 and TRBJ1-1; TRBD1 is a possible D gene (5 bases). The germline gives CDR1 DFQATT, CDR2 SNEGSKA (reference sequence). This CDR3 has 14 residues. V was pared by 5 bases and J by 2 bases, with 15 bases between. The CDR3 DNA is TGCAGTGCTGGGACCGGGAGGGTAAACACTGAAGCTTTCTTT. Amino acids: CSAGTGRVNTEAFF.

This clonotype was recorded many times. This CDR3 is CSARTYLNVGLNGYTF. As DNA, the CDR3 is TGCAGTGCTCGTACCTATTTAAACGTAGGGTTGAATGGCTACACCTTC. The rearrangement joins TRBV20-1 to TRBJ1-2; D is ambiguous. The CDR3 covers 16 residues. V was cut by 5 bases and J by 6 bases, with 25 bases left in between. CDR1 DFQATT and CDR2 SNEGSKA come from the germline V gene (reference sequence).

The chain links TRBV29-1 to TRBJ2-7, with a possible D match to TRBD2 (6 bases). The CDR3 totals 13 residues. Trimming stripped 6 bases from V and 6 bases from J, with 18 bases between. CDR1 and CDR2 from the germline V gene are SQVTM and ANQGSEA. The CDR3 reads CSVMLAVWGEQYF. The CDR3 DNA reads TGCAGCGTGATGTTAGCGGTTTGGGGCGAGCAGTACTTC.